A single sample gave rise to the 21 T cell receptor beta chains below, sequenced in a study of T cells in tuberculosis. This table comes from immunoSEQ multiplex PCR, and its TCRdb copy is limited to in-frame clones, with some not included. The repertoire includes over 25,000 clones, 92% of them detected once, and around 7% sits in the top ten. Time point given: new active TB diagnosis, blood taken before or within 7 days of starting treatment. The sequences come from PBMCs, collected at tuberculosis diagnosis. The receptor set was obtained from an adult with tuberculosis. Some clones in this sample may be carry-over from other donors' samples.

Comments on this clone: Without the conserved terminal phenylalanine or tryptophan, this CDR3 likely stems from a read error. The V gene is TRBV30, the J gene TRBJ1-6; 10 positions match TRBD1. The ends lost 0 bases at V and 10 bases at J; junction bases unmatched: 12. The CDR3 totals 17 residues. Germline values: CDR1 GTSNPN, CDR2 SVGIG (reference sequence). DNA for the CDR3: TGTGCCTGGAGTGTACGGACAGGGGGAACCACAGGGTCACCCCTCCACCTT. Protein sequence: CAWSVRTGGTTGSPLHL.

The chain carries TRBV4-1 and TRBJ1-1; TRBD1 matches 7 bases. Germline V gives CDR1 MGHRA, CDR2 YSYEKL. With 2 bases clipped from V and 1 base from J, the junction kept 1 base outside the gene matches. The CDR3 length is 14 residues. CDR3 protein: CASSQNRGNTEAFF. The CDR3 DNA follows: TGCGCCAGCAGCCAAAACAGGGGGAACACTGAAGCTTTCTTT.

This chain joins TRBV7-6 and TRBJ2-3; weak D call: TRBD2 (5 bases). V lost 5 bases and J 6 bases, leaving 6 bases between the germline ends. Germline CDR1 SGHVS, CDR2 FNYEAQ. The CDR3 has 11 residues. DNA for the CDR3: TGTGCCAGCAGCCGGGGTGATACGCAGTATTTT. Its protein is CASSRGDTQYF.

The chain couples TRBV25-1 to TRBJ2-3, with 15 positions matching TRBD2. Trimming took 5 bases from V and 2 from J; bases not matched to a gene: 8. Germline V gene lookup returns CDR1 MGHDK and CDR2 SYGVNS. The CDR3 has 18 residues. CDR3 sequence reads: CASSTGTSGGSFTDTQYF. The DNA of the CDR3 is TGTGCCAGCAGTACGGGGACTAGCGGGGGGTCCTTCACAGATACGCAGTATTTT.

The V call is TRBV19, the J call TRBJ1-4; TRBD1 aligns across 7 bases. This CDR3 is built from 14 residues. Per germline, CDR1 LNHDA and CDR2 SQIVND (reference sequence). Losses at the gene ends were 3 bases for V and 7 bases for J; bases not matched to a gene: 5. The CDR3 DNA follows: TGTGCCAGTAGTATCACTCGACAGGGTGAAAAACTGTTTTTT. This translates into CASSITRQGEKLFF.

The CDR3 DNA is TGTGCCAGCAGTAGACAGGGGGCACCTGAAGCTTTCTTT. Protein sequence: CASSRQGAPEAFF. The chain joins TRBV6-5 to TRBJ1-1; 10 bases match TRBD1. Germline V gene lookup returns CDR1 MNHEY and CDR2 SVGAGI. Trimming removed 5 bases from V and 6 bases from J; junction bases left unmatched: 3. The CDR3 totals 13 residues.

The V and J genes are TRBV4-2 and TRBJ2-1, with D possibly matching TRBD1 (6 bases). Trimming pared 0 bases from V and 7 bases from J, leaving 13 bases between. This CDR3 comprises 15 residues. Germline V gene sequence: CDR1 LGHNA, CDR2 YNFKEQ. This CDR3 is CASSQDQGYENEQFF. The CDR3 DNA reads TGTGCCAGCAGCCAAGATCAGGGGTATGAAAATGAGCAGTTCTTC.

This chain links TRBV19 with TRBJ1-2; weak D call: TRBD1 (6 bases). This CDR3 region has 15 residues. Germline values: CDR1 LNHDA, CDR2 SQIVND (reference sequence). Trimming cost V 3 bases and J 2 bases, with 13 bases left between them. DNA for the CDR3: TGTGCCAGTAGTATTTTTTTGGGGGCAAACTATGGCTACACCTTC. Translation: CASSIFLGANYGYTF. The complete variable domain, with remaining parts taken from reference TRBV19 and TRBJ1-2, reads DGGITQSPKYLFRKEGQNVTLSCEQNLNHDAMYWYRQDPGQGLRLIYYSQIVNDFQKGDIAEGYSVSREKKESFPLTVTSAQKNPTAFYLCASSIFLGANYGYTFGSGTRLTVV.

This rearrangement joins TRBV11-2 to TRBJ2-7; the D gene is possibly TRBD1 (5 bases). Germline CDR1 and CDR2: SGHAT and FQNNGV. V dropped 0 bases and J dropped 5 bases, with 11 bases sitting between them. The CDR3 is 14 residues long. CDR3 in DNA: TGTGCCAGCAGCTTAGATAGGCCAGGGAACGAGCAGTACTTC. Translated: CASSLDRPGNEQYF.

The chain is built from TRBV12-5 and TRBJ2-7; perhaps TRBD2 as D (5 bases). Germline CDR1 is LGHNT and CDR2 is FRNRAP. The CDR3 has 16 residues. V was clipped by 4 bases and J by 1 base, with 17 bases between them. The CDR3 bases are TGTGCTAGTGGTTCTCCGGTCGAGGGTTCGTCCTACGAGCAGTACTTC. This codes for CASGSPVEGSSYEQYF.

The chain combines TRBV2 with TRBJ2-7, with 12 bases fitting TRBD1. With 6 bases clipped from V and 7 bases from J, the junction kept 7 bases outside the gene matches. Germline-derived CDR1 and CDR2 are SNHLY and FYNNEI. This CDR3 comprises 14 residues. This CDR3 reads CASSWDRGRVEQYF. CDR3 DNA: TGTGCCAGCAGCTGGGACAGGGGGCGCGTGGAGCAGTACTTC.

CDR3 DNA sequence: TGTGCCAGCAGCAACACAGATACGCAGTATTTT. Amino acid sequence: CASSNTDTQYF. The V and J genes are TRBV6-6 and TRBJ2-3; the D is unclear. The CDR3 consists of 11 residues. V was shortened by 6 bases and J by 2 bases, with 3 bases between the two germline ends. Germline CDR1 MNHNY, CDR2 SVGAGI (reference sequence).

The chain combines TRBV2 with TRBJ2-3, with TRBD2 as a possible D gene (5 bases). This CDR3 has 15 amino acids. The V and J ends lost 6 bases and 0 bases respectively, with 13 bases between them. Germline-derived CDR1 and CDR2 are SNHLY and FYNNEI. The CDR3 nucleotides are TGTGCCAGCAGCAAGGACTTGACTAGCACAGATACGCAGTATTTT. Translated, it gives CASSKDLTSTDTQYF.

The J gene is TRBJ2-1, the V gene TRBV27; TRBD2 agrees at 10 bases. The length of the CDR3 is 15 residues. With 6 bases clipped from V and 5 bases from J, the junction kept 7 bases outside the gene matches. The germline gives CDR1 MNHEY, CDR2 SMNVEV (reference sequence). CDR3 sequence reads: CASSMSGGADNEQFF. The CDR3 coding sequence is TGTGCCAGCAGCATGAGCGGGGGGGCGGACAATGAGCAGTTCTTC.

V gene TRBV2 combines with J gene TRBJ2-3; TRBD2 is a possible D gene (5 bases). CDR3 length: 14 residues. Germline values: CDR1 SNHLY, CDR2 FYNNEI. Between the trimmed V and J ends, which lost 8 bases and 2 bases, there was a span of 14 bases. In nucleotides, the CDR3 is TGTGCCAGCGGATCGGGGAGCATCACAGATACGCAGTATTTT. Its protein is CASGSGSITDTQYF. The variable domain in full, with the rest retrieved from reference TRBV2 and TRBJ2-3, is EPEVTQTPSHQVTQMGQEVILRCVPISNHLYFYWYRQILGQKVEFLVSFYNNEISEKSEIFDDQFSVERPDGSNFTLKIRSTKLEDSAMYFCASGSGSITDTQYFGPGTRLTVL.

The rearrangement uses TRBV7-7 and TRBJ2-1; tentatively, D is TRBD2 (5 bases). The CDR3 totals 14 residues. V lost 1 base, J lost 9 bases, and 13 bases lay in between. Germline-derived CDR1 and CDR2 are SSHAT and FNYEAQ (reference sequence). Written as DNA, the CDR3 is TGTGCCAGCAGCTTAGGCGGCAGCGGTAGTGAGCAGTTCTTC. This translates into CASSLGGSGSEQFF.

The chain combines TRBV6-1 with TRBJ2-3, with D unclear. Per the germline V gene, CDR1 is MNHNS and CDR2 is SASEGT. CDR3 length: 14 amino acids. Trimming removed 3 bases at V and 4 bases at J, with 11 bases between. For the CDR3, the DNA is TGTGCCAGCAGTGAGGCCAGGTGGGCAGATACGCAGTATTTT. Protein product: CASSEARWADTQYF.

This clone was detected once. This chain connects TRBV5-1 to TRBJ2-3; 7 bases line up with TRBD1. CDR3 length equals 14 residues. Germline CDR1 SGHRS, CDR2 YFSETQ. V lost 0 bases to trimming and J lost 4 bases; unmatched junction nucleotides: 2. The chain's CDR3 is CASSLEGGADTQYF. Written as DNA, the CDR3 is TGCGCCAGCAGCTTGGAAGGGGGCGCAGATACGCAGTATTTT. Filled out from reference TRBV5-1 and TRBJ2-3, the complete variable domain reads KAGVTQTPRYLIKTRGQQVTLSCSPISGHRSVSWYQQTPGQGLQFLFEYFSETQRNKGNFPGRFSGRQFSNSRSEMNVSTLELGDSALYLCASSLEGGADTQYFGPGTRLTVL.

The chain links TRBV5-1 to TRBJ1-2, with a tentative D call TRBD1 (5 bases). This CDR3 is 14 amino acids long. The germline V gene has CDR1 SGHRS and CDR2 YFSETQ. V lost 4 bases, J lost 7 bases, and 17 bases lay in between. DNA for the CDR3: TGCGCCAGCAGCATCCAGGGTCCTCTCTCTGGCTACACCTTC. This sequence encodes CASSIQGPLSGYTF.

The CDR3 DNA reads TGTGCCAGCAGCGCCCCACTAGCGGGGGGGCCCCAGGGAAATGAGCAGTTCTTC. Its translation: CASSAPLAGGPQGNEQFF. The rearrangement links TRBV9 to TRBJ2-1; TRBD2 matches 13 bases. This CDR3 is built from 18 residues. V lost 3 bases, J lost 7 bases, and 13 bases stayed unmatched. Per germline, CDR1 SGDLS and CDR2 YYNGEE.

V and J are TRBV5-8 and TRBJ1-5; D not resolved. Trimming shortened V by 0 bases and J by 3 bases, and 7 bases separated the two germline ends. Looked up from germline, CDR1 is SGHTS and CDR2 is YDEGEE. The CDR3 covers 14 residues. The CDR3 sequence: CASSLVLDNQPQHF. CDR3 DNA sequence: TGTGCCAGCAGCTTGGTATTAGACAATCAGCCCCAGCATTTT.